This T cell receptor beta chain originates from a study of control samples from healthy donors and cancer patients. Clones were sequenced by immunoSEQ multiplex PCR, and TCRdb holds only the in-frame ones, with some missing. Of roughly 160,000 clones listed, roughly 88% were seen once; the top ten hold approximately 4.9%. Germline V lookup: CDR1 SGDLS, CDR2 YYNGEE. CDR3 size: 14 residues. Trimming removed 1 base at V and 3 bases at J, with 11 bases between. The TCR sequence derives from a woman in her thirties in good health. This rearrangement joins TRBV9 to TRBJ2-7, with D unclear. The source material was blood. Here the CDR3 DNA reads TGTGCCAGCAGCGTAACTGGGGTCAGCTACGAGCAGTACTTC. Amino acids: CASSVTGVSYEQYF.